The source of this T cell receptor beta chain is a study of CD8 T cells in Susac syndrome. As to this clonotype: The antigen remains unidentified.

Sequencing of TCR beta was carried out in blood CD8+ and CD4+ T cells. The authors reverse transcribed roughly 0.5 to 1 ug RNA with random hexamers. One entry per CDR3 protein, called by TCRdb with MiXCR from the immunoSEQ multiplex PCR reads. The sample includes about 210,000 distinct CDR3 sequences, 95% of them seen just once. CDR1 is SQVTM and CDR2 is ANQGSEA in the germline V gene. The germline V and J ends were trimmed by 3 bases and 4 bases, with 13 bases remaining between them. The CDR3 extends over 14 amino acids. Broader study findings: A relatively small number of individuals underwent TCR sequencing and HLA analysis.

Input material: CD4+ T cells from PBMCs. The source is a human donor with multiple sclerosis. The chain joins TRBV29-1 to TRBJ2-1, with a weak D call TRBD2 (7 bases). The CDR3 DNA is TGCAGCGTTGAGAGGGGGGGCACATACAATGAGCAGTTCTTC. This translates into CSVERGGTYNEQFF.